A single sample gave rise to the 17 T cell receptor beta chains below, sequenced in a study of shared clonotypes between healthy human individuals. The protocol was immunoSEQ multiplex PCR, while the TCRdb copy is restricted to in-frame clones and leaves out a portion. Among approximately 2,300,000 clones listed, around 93% were seen once. The sequenced sample consisted of naive CD4+ T cells from PBMCs. The sample's subset: CD45RA+ positively selected. All receptors derive from a man aged 18-30 years in good health. Some clones in this sample may be carry-over from other donors' samples.

The chain has TRBV10-3 and TRBJ2-3; 7 positions agree with TRBD1. V was clipped by 3 bases and J by 2 bases; unmatched bases: 2. This CDR3 spans 14 amino acids. Germline V lookup: CDR1 ENHRY, CDR2 SYGVKD. The chain's CDR3 is CAISEDRVTDTQYF. The DNA for the CDR3 is TGTGCCATCAGTGAAGACAGGGTCACAGATACGCAGTATTTT.

In its sample, this clone was seen once. This chain connects TRBV5-1 to TRBJ2-3; possible D gene TRBD1, 6 bases. V was cut by 0 bases and J by 5 bases, with 13 bases left in between. The CDR3 is 15 amino acids. Looked up from germline, CDR1 is SGHRS and CDR2 is YFSETQ. CDR3 sequence reads: CASSLAGAHRDTQYF. CDR3 DNA sequence: TGCGCCAGCAGCTTGGCAGGGGCGCATCGAGATACGCAGTATTTT.

This chain uses TRBV2 with TRBJ1-1; TRBD1 matches at 7 bases. V trimming: 4 bases; J trimming: 5 bases; junction bases outside the gene matches: 4. This CDR3 region has 13 residues. Germline CDR1 SNHLY, CDR2 FYNNEI. CDR3 coding DNA: TGTGCCAGCAGTGGGGACAGTTTAACTGAAGCTTTCTTT. Its protein is CASSGDSLTEAFF.

The chain uses TRBV9 and TRBJ2-7, with TRBD2 as a possible D gene (5 bases). Between the trimmed V and J ends, which lost 4 bases and 2 bases, there was a span of 16 bases. The CDR3 is 15 amino acids. Germline V lookup: CDR1 SGDLS, CDR2 YYNGEE. The CDR3 protein is CASSPRFSGAYEQYF. CDR3 nucleotides: TGTGCCAGCAGCCCTCGTTTCAGCGGCGCCTACGAGCAGTACTTC.

A remark on this clone: This sample includes further DNA sequences coding for the same CDR3. The chain uses TRBV6-1 and TRBJ1-1, with 9 bases fitting TRBD1. J lost 1 base, V lost 7 bases, and 4 bases had no gene match. The CDR3 sequence is 14 residues long. From germline, CDR1 is MNHNS and CDR2 SASEGT. Here the CDR3 DNA reads TGTGCCAGCACCCTGGACAGGGGGAACACTGAAGCTTTCTTT. Its translation is CASTLDRGNTEAFF.

The V gene is TRBV27, the J gene TRBJ2-5, with D maybe TRBD2 (5 bases). Trimming took 4 bases from V and 4 from J, leaving 19 bases between them. In germline, CDR1 is MNHEY, CDR2 SMNVEV (reference sequence). The CDR3 has 16 residues. As DNA, the CDR3 is TGTGCCAGCAGTTCCGGGGTCAGCAGCTACATAGAGACCCAGTACTTC. It translates to CASSSGVSSYIETQYF.

This chain links TRBV5-1 with TRBJ2-5; TRBD1 aligns across 8 bases. With V trimmed by 2 bases and J by 5 bases, 8 bases remained unmatched. The V gene's germline CDR1 is SGHRS and CDR2 YFSETQ. This CDR3 has 15 amino acids. The CDR3 sequence: CASSFNGQGGETQYF. CDR3 nucleotides: TGCGCCAGCAGCTTTAATGGACAGGGCGGGGAGACCCAGTACTTC.

V gene TRBV2 combines with J gene TRBJ1-2; 8 bases map to TRBD1. This CDR3 has 15 amino acids. The germline gives CDR1 SNHLY, CDR2 FYNNEI. The J segment lost 7 bases and the V segment lost 1 base, leaving 8 bases of the junction unmatched. CDR3 nucleotide sequence: TGTGCCAGCAGTGAAGTGGGACAGGCTTTTCGTGGCTACACCTTC. Protein sequence: CASSEVGQAFRGYTF.

The chain recombines TRBV28 with TRBJ1-2; D possibly corresponds to TRBD1 (6 bases). Germline V gene lookup returns CDR1 MDHEN and CDR2 SYDVKM. Trimming stripped 7 bases from V and 6 bases from J, with 15 bases between. The CDR3 length is 13 residues. Here the CDR3 reads CASNVQGRDGYTF. The CDR3 DNA reads as TGTGCCAGCAACGTACAGGGAAGAGATGGCTACACCTTC.

This chain connects TRBV7-9 to TRBJ2-5, with 7 bases aligning to TRBD2. The junction had 7 bases not matched to a gene; V was cut back by 4 bases and J by 5 bases. Germline V gene lookup returns CDR1 SEHNR and CDR2 FQNEAQ (reference sequence). CDR3 length equals 14 residues. The CDR3 is CASSSVGGGETQYF. The CDR3 region has the DNA TGTGCCAGCAGCTCAGTCGGGGGAGGGGAGACCCAGTACTTC.

The chain uses TRBV27 and TRBJ2-1; D gene uncertain. Germline V gene sequence: CDR1 MNHEY, CDR2 SMNVEV (reference sequence). The CDR3 is made up of 14 amino acids. Trimming shortened V by 3 bases and J by 2 bases, and 8 bases separated the two germline ends. CDR3: CASSFGRPYNEQFF. The DNA for the CDR3 is TGTGCCAGCAGTTTTGGGCGGCCCTACAATGAGCAGTTCTTC.

V usage is TRBV5-4 and J usage is TRBJ1-2; TRBD1 is a possible D gene (5 bases). The CDR3 covers 15 residues. Trimming pared 2 bases from V and 12 bases from J, leaving 23 bases between. Per the germline V gene, CDR1 is SGHNT and CDR2 is YYREEE (reference sequence). For the CDR3, the DNA is TGTGCCAGCAGCTTAGACCCCGGGACGGCCCCAAGGAACACCTTC. This encodes CASSLDPGTAPRNTF. The whole variable domain, remainder taken from reference TRBV5-4 and TRBJ1-2, is ETGVTQSPTHLIKTRGQQVTLRCSSQSGHNTVSWYQQALGQGPQFIFQYYREEENGRGNFPPRFSGLQFPNYSSELNVNALELDDSALYLCASSLDPGTAPRNTFGSGTRLTVV.

The chain is built from TRBV30 and TRBJ2-5, with D perhaps TRBD1 (6 bases). Judging by the DNA end, TRBJ2-7 fits better; the J call may be wrong. This CDR3 has 11 amino acids. CDR1 is GTSNPN and CDR2 is SVGIG in the germline V gene (reference sequence). The CDR3 region is CAWNRAYEQYF. The CDR3 nucleotides read TGTGCCTGGAACAGGGCCTACGAGCAGTACTTC.

V usage is TRBV27 and J usage is TRBJ2-2; D call uncertain. The CDR3 covers 14 residues. CDR1 and CDR2 (germline): MNHEY, SMNVEV (reference sequence). V was trimmed by 7 bases and J by 4 bases, leaving 13 bases between them. The DNA of the CDR3 is TGTGCCAGCATTGGGATCCTGGGCACCGGGGAGCTGTTTTTT. Amino acid sequence: CASIGILGTGELFF.

This clone appeared a single time. This sample also contains other DNA sequences that code for the same CDR3. The chain is built from TRBV18 and TRBJ2-7; 9 nucleotides match TRBD1. Trimming removed 4 bases from V and 1 base from J; junction bases left unmatched: 5. The germline gives CDR1 KGHSH, CDR2 LQKENI. The CDR3 is 15 amino acids. Here the CDR3 reads CASSRSGQGSYEQYF. In DNA, the CDR3 is TGTGCCAGCTCACGCTCGGGACAGGGTTCCTACGAGCAGTACTTC.

The chain has TRBV19 and TRBJ2-7; TRBD1 matches 7 bases. J lost 3 bases, V lost 5 bases, and 7 bases had no gene match. This CDR3 contains 14 residues. From germline, CDR1 is LNHDA and CDR2 SQIVND (reference sequence). As DNA, the CDR3 is TGTGCCAGTAGTCGCATGGGGACAGTCTACGAGCAGTACTTC. Amino acids: CASSRMGTVYEQYF.

The chain employs TRBV5-4 and TRBJ2-7; D may be TRBD1 (5 bases). Germline lookup yields CDR1 SGHNT and CDR2 YYREEE (reference sequence). There are 15 residues in the CDR3. The V gene lost 4 bases and the J gene lost 2 bases, with 16 bases spanning the gap. The CDR3 region is CASSLKGAATYEQYF. CDR3 coding DNA: TGTGCCAGCAGCCTTAAAGGGGCGGCGACCTACGAGCAGTACTTC. Drawing the rest from reference TRBV5-4 and TRBJ2-7, the complete variable domain is ETGVTQSPTHLIKTRGQQVTLRCSSQSGHNTVSWYQQALGQGPQFIFQYYREEENGRGNFPPRFSGLQFPNYSSELNVNALELDDSALYLCASSLKGAATYEQYFGPGTRLTVT.